A single sample is the source of the 25 T cell receptor beta chains below, sequenced in a study of Ad26.COV2.S vaccination and SARS-CoV-2 variants. Treatment defined: some 20 received Ad26.COV2.S at low or high dose, single or two shots; 5 received placebo; per-sample allocation not given. All samples were drawn on day 63, counting from the first vaccine or placebo injection. Produced via immunoSEQ multiplex PCR; TCRdb's table is partial and in-frame only. The data contain 300,000 to 400,000 clones, approximately 85% of them singletons. Sequenced material: peripheral blood, taken in a trial of Ad26.COV2.S vaccine versus placebo. The origin of the receptors is a person aged 18-65 years who received the Ad26.COV2.S COVID-19 vaccine or a placebo.

The chain combines TRBV6-5 with TRBJ2-7, with a possible D match to TRBD2 (6 bases). The CDR3 covers 11 residues. Germline CDR1 reads MNHEY; CDR2 reads SVGAGI. V gave up 11 bases and J gave up 0 bases, with 8 bases separating them. The CDR3, as DNA: TGTGCCGGCGGGAACTCCTACGAGCAGTACTTC. Protein sequence: CAGGNSYEQYF.

This clone was found once. The rearrangement uses TRBV11-2 and TRBJ2-6; the match to TRBD1 covers 9 bases. The CDR3 consists of 19 residues. Germline values: CDR1 SGHAT, CDR2 FQNNGV. J was trimmed by 0 bases and V by 5 bases; bases with no gene match: 11. CDR3 protein: CASSPGTGSPYSGANVLTF. As DNA, the CDR3 is TGTGCCAGCAGCCCCGGGACAGGGTCCCCCTACTCTGGGGCCAACGTCCTGACTTTC.

V and J are TRBV5-5 and TRBJ1-1; TRBD1 matches at 11 bases. Per germline, CDR1 SGHKS and CDR2 YYEKEE (reference sequence). Trimming at V came to 2 bases and at J to 1 base, leaving 7 bases not matched to a gene. CDR3 size: 17 residues. As DNA, the CDR3 is TGTGCCAGCAGCTTTCCCACGGGACAGGGGGAGAACACTGAAGCTTTCTTT. Translating gives CASSFPTGQGENTEAFF.

The gene calls are TRBV7-2 and TRBJ2-7, with a possible D match to TRBD1 (5 bases). The CDR3 extends over 15 amino acids. V lost 4 bases, J lost 4 bases, and 17 bases lay in between. Germline-derived CDR1 and CDR2 are SGHTA and FQGNSA. The CDR3 DNA reads TGTGCCAGCAGCTCCCCCGAGCAGGGCAAGTACGAGCAGTACTTC. This sequence encodes CASSSPEQGKYEQYF.

This clone appeared a few times. The gene calls are TRBV7-2 and TRBJ2-7; TRBD2 aligns across 11 bases. Looked up from germline, CDR1 is SGHTA and CDR2 is FQGNSA. J gave up 3 bases and V 5 bases, and 9 bases lay outside the gene matches. The CDR3 sequence is 16 residues long. CDR3 in amino acids: CASSRRGLAELYEQYF. CDR3 DNA: TGTGCCAGCAGCCGCCGGGGACTAGCGGAGCTCTACGAGCAGTACTTC. The full variable domain, its missing parts supplied by reference TRBV7-2 and TRBJ2-7, is GAGVSQSPSNKVTEKGKDVELRCDPISGHTALYWYRQSLGQGLEFLIYFQGNSAPDKSGLPSDRFSAERTGGSVSTLTIQRTQQEDSAVYLCASSRRGLAELYEQYFGPGTRLTVT.

This chain connects TRBV11-2 to TRBJ2-2, with 13 bases matching TRBD2. This CDR3 spans 16 amino acids. CDR1 is SGHAT and CDR2 is FQNNGV in the germline V gene. V was clipped by 5 bases and J by 7 bases; unmatched bases: 7. The DNA of the CDR3 is TGTGCCAGCAGCCGTTGGACTAGCGGGAGCTACGGGGAGCTGTTTTTT. It specifies CASSRWTSGSYGELFF.

The V and J genes are TRBV27 and TRBJ2-1; D unresolved. The CDR3 loop spans 18 amino acids. The germline V gene has CDR1 MNHEY and CDR2 SMNVEV (reference sequence). The V end was cut by 2 bases, the J end by 1 base, with 18 bases between. Written as DNA, the CDR3 is TGTGCCAGCAGTTTAGTTTGGCCGGGCGCCGGATCCTACAATGAGCAGTTCTTC. This encodes CASSLVWPGAGSYNEQFF.

The chain uses TRBV15 and TRBJ1-1; perhaps TRBD1 as D (5 bases). The CDR3 contains 13 residues. Germline loops: CDR1 LNHNV, CDR2 YYDKDF (reference sequence). Trimming removed 1 base from V and 4 bases from J, with 7 bases in between. The CDR3 sequence: CATSRGGPTEAFF. The CDR3 DNA reads as TGTGCCACCAGCAGAGGGGGACCCACTGAAGCTTTCTTT.

The chain employs TRBV7-6 and TRBJ2-7; TRBD2 matches 8 bases. Germline CDR1 SGHVS, CDR2 FNYEAQ. V lost 5 bases and J lost 4; bases outside the gene matches: 7. CDR3 length equals 14 residues. CDR3 residues: CASSPGTRLYEQYF. The CDR3 DNA reads as TGTGCCAGCAGCCCAGGGACTAGGTTGTACGAGCAGTACTTC.

The rearrangement uses TRBV4-3 and TRBJ2-7; tentatively, D is TRBD1 (5 bases). V lost 4 bases and J 3 bases, leaving 13 bases between the germline ends. Germline CDR1 LGHNA, CDR2 YSLEER. This CDR3 is 14 amino acids long. The CDR3: CASSRAAGFYEQYF. The CDR3 DNA reads TGCGCCAGCAGCCGAGCCGCAGGGTTCTACGAGCAGTACTTC.

The CDR3 nucleotides read TGTGCCAGCAACGATTGGGGGGGATCCAACACCGGGGAGCTGTTTTTT. Its protein product is CASNDWGGSNTGELFF. The chain employs TRBV7-9 and TRBJ2-2; 7 positions match TRBD2. There are 16 residues in the CDR3. The trim removed 7 bases at V and 2 bases at J, leaving 10 bases unmatched. Germline V gives CDR1 SEHNR, CDR2 FQNEAQ (reference sequence). The full variable domain, with the rest looked up from reference TRBV7-9 and TRBJ2-2, is DTGVSQNPRHKITKRGQNVTFRCDPISEHNRLYWYRQTLGQGPEFLTYFQNEAQLEKSRLLSDRFSAERPKGSFSTLEIQRTEQGDSAMYLCASNDWGGSNTGELFFGEGSRLTVL.

V usage is TRBV5-1 and J usage is TRBJ2-1; no clear D. Trimming shortened V by 0 bases and J by 7 bases, and 8 bases separated the two germline ends. Germline V gives CDR1 SGHRS, CDR2 YFSETQ. The CDR3 covers 13 residues. CDR3 sequence: CASSLDGRNEQFF. CDR3 in DNA: TGCGCCAGCAGCTTGGACGGCAGGAATGAGCAGTTCTTC.

The gene calls are TRBV3-1 (or the pseudogene TRBV3-2) and TRBJ1-1; D might be TRBD1 (6 bases). V was clipped by 1 base and J by 3 bases, with 15 bases between them. There are 16 residues in the CDR3. The germline CDR1 and CDR2 sequences are LGHDT and YNNKEL (reference sequence). For the CDR3, the DNA is TGTGCCAGCAGCCAAGTTATCGGAAGGGGGGACACTGAAGCTTTCTTT. This codes for CASSQVIGRGDTEAFF.

This clone was seen once. CDR3 in amino acids: CASTTTVNYGYTF. In DNA form, the CDR3 reads TGTGCCAGTACCACGACAGTTAACTATGGCTACACCTTC. The chain uses TRBV19 and TRBJ1-2, with D possibly being TRBD1 (5 bases). The CDR3 spans 13 residues. V lost 7 bases, J lost 1 base, and 10 bases lay in between. CDR1 LNHDA and CDR2 SQIVND come from the germline V gene (reference sequence). The variable domain in full, completed from reference TRBV19 and TRBJ1-2, reads DGGITQSPKYLFRKEGQNVTLSCEQNLNHDAMYWYRQDPGQGLRLIYYSQIVNDFQKGDIAEGYSVSREKKESFPLTVTSAQKNPTAFYLCASTTTVNYGYTFGSGTRLTVV.

The rearrangement links TRBV6-4 to TRBJ1-2; 7 positions match TRBD1. J lost 5 bases, V lost 5 bases, and 11 bases had no gene match. Germline CDR1 is MRHNA and CDR2 is SNTAGT. The CDR3 loop spans 15 amino acids. CDR3 sequence: CASSRDSLTGYGYTF. CDR3 bases: TGTGCCAGCAGTAGGGACAGCCTAACTGGGTATGGCTACACCTTC.

The rearrangement joins TRBV11-3 to TRBJ1-2; no reliable D call. The CDR3 runs to 16 residues. V lost 5 bases and J 4 bases, leaving 20 bases between the germline ends. CDR1 and CDR2 from the germline V gene are SGHNT and YENEEA. The CDR3 is CASSPDLGVRGYGYTF. The CDR3 region has the DNA TGTGCCAGCAGCCCTGATCTCGGGGTCCGGGGCTATGGCTACACCTTC.

This clone was recorded a few times. The chain links TRBV4-3 to TRBJ1-1; tentatively, D is TRBD1 (5 bases). CDR1 is LGHNA, CDR2 YSLEER, per germline. The CDR3 sequence is 18 residues long. Trimming removed 0 bases at V and 0 bases at J, with 17 bases between. CDR3 loop: CASSQDLEGSLMNTEAFF. The DNA of the CDR3 is TGCGCCAGCAGCCAAGATCTTGAGGGGTCGTTAATGAACACTGAAGCTTTCTTT.

The CDR3 nucleotides are TGTGCCAGCAGCTTAGAGCTGGGGCTAGCGGGGGGGCGATCGAGCACAGATACGCAGTATTTT. Protein sequence: CASSLELGLAGGRSSTDTQYF. This chain uses TRBV7-6 with TRBJ2-3; 12 bases match TRBD2. The germline V gene has CDR1 SGHVS and CDR2 FNYEAQ. The trim removed 1 base at V and 0 bases at J, leaving 14 bases unmatched. This CDR3 has 21 amino acids.

The chain joins TRBV5-4 to TRBJ2-7; the D is unclear. Trimming cost V 5 bases and J 5 bases, with 14 bases left between them. The germline V gene encodes CDR1 SGHNT and CDR2 YYREEE (reference sequence). This CDR3 spans 13 amino acids. CDR3 sequence: CASRSGITNEQYF. Here the CDR3 DNA reads TGTGCCAGCAGGTCGGGTATAACTAACGAGCAGTACTTC.

This clone was observed a handful of times. The rearrangement links TRBV2 to TRBJ1-4, with D hard to call. CDR3 length: 14 amino acids. Germline CDR1 reads SNHLY; CDR2 reads FYNNEI. Trimming cost V 5 bases and J 3 bases, with 10 bases left between them. The CDR3: CASSSQAPNEKLFF. The CDR3, as DNA: TGTGCCAGCAGTTCCCAGGCTCCTAATGAAAAACTGTTTTTT. The full variable domain, with the rest looked up from reference TRBV2 and TRBJ1-4, is EPEVTQTPSHQVTQMGQEVILRCVPISNHLYFYWYRQILGQKVEFLVSFYNNEISEKSEIFDDQFSVERPDGSNFTLKIRSTKLEDSAMYFCASSSQAPNEKLFFGSGTQLSVL.

This clone was counted only a few times. The chain employs TRBV19 and TRBJ1-6; D is possibly TRBD1 (6 bases). Trimming took 4 bases from V and 2 from J, leaving 15 bases between them. CDR1 is LNHDA, CDR2 SQIVND, per germline (reference sequence). The CDR3 covers 17 residues. CDR3 loop: CASSTGQGGTYNSPLHF. CDR3 coding DNA: TGTGCCAGTAGTACGGGACAAGGAGGGACCTATAATTCACCCCTCCACTTT.

The V call is TRBV11-2, the J call TRBJ2-2; TRBD2 matches at 7 bases. CDR3 size: 17 residues. Germline lookup yields CDR1 SGHAT and CDR2 FQNNGV. V gave up 8 bases and J gave up 4 bases; unmatched junction bases: 16. The CDR3 sequence is CASLEGRGKTSTGELFF. As DNA, the CDR3 is TGTGCCAGCCTGGAGGGGCGGGGGAAAACGAGCACCGGGGAGCTGTTTTTT.

The chain carries TRBV18 and TRBJ2-2, with D uncertain. V lost 1 base to trimming and J lost 2 bases, with 8 bases between them. The CDR3 runs to 15 residues. Per germline, CDR1 KGHSH and CDR2 LQKENI. This CDR3 reads CASSPRGRNTGELFF. DNA of the CDR3: TGTGCCAGCTCACCACGGGGTAGAAACACCGGGGAGCTGTTTTTT.

This clone has only one observation. This sequence joins TRBV25-1 and TRBJ2-4; D ambiguous. Germline lookup yields CDR1 MGHDK and CDR2 SYGVNS. V lost 4 bases to trimming and J lost 0 bases, with 4 bases between them. This CDR3 contains 13 residues. CDR3 coding DNA: TGTGCCAGCAGTGCCCTAGCCAAAAACATTCAGTACTTC. Protein: CASSALAKNIQYF.

This clone was seen once. This chain links TRBV3-1 (or the pseudogene TRBV3-2) with TRBJ2-1; 8 nucleotides match TRBD2. This CDR3 is 16 amino acids long. Per the germline V gene, CDR1 is LGHDT and CDR2 is YNNKEL (reference sequence). V dropped 3 bases and J dropped 3; count of bases not matched to a gene: 7. CDR3 in amino acids: CASSHIRGLDYNEQFF. The CDR3 DNA is TGTGCCAGCAGCCATATAAGGGGACTAGACTACAATGAGCAGTTCTTC.